This is a list of T cell receptor beta chains from one sample in a study of OX40 agonist ivuxolimab in advanced cancers. Method: immunoSEQ multiplex PCR; TCRdb's copy keeps in-frame clones and lacks some. The profile shows 15,000 to 16,000 clones, about 81% of them singletons. Source: CD4+ or CD8+ T cells sorted from blood, taken in a trial of the OX40 agonist ivuxolimab. The source of these receptors is an adult with an advanced solid tumor such as melanoma, head and neck, liver or kidney cancer. CDR3s include the opening cysteine and the closing phenylalanine or tryptophan. Size tells how often a clone was seen (once, few, many) or the class of an expanded clone, and some rows leave it out.

CDR3 protein,V gene,clone size
CASSLEPGRNTEAFF,TRBV7-6,few
CASGPTKTAQYF,TRBV27,few
CASSGDSQETQYF,TRBV25-1,.
CASSLEAEGDTQYF,TRBV11-2,.
CASSPPGGHYYEQYF,TRBV9,.
CASSGTGGEWYGYTF,TRBV5-4,few
CASSQGGYEQFF,TRBV7-9,few
CASSHDRGGGYGYTF,TRBV14,few
CASSFIQGGSEAFF,TRBV7-9,many
CAISESAQREGIGELFF,TRBV10-3,once